The table lists the clone carrying this T cell receptor beta chain with a count of one. What it recognizes is unknown. This entry comes from a study of blood T cells in healthy people across ages. J gave up 1 base and V 0 bases, and 7 bases lay outside the gene matches. Germline loops: CDR1 LGHDT, CDR2 YNNKEL (reference sequence). The CDR3 loop spans 17 amino acids. The extraction recovered at least 5.5 micrograms of total RNA per sample. Alongside a J-beta primer mix, a sample-barcoded 5' primer served in a second PCR lasting 7 to 11 cycles. Through a template-switch adaptor with 12 random nucleotides, each cDNA molecule received a tag. TCRdb itself ran the 5' RACE reads through MiXCR, one entry per CDR3 protein. This table has 1.6 million or so distinct CDR3 sequences, around 35% appearing once. Broader study findings: The lack of PBMC sorting stopped any conclusive naive versus antigen-experienced comparison.

V gene TRBV3-1 combines with J gene TRBJ2-3; 7 nucleotides align to TRBD2. Sequencing input: blood. This clonotype was sampled from a woman aged 30 to 39 in good health. The CDR3 sequence is CASSQDFVGGGTDTQYF. CDR3 nucleotides: TGTGCCAGCAGCCAAGACTTCGTGGGAGGGGGCACAGATACGCAGTATTTT.